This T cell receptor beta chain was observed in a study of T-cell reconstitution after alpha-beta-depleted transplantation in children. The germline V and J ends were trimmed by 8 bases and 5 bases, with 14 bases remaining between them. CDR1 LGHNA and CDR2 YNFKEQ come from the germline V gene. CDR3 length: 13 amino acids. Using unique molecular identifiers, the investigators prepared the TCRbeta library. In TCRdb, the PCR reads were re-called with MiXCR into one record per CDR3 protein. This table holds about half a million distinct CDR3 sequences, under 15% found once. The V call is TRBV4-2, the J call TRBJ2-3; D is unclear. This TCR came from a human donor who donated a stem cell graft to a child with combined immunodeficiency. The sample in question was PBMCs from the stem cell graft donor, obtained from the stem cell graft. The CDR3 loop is CASRAPNRDTQYF. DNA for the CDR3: TGTGCCAGCCGAGCTCCAAACAGAGATACGCAGTATTTT.